The next 15 T cell receptor beta chains were all read from a single sample in a study of beta chain features in type 1 diabetes. General study results and limits: All four CD4+ subsets from Type 1 diabetes patients carried moderately but significantly shorter TCRB CDR3s.

The isolated RNA, all of it, was reverse transcribed, so expressed TCRB transcripts were what got sequenced. TCRdb's table, derived via immunoSEQ multiplex PCR, lists solely in-frame clones and lacks some. Of 160,000 or so clones listed, 9% are singletons. No antigens are known for them. The sequenced sample consisted of central memory CD4+ T cells from blood. These receptors were collected from a woman aged 25 to 39 with type 1 diabetes.

For this clone: The sample has other DNA sequences that encode this CDR3 too. This chain connects TRBV5-4 to TRBJ2-5, with TRBD2 identical over 10 bases. This CDR3 spans 15 amino acids. Losses at the gene ends were 0 bases for V and 3 bases for J; bases not matched to a gene: 2. Germline CDR1 reads SGHNT; CDR2 reads YYREEE (reference sequence). The DNA for the CDR3 is TGTGCCAGCAGCTTGGGGACTAGCGGAGAAGAGACCCAGTACTTC. Amino acid sequence: CASSLGTSGEETQYF.

The chain carries TRBV5-6 and TRBJ2-1; no definite D call. CDR3 length: 13 amino acids. Germline V gives CDR1 SGHDT, CDR2 YYEEEE. Trimming pared 6 bases from V and 2 bases from J, leaving 9 bases between. In DNA, the CDR3 is TGTGCCAGCAACGCGATGACCTACAATGAGCAGTTCTTC. Its translation: CASNAMTYNEQFF.

This clone turned up a few times. The chain links TRBV7-9 to TRBJ2-3; 11 bases align to TRBD2. The ends lost 1 base at V and 6 bases at J; junction bases unmatched: 9. This CDR3 comprises 17 residues. Looked up from germline, CDR1 is SEHNR and CDR2 is FQNEAQ (reference sequence). CDR3 in amino acids: CASSLGRLAGYVDTQYF. The CDR3 bases are TGTGCCAGCAGCTTAGGAAGACTAGCGGGATACGTTGATACGCAGTATTTT.

This clone was detected a few times. CDR3 region: CSVVRETQYF. The CDR3 coding sequence is TGCAGCGTTGTCAGGGAGACCCAGTACTTC. The V call is TRBV29-1, the J call TRBJ2-5; D remains unclear. Trimming stripped 4 bases from V and 5 bases from J, with 5 bases between. CDR3 length: 10 amino acids. The germline CDR1 and CDR2 sequences are SQVTM and ANQGSEA.

The chain has TRBV28 and TRBJ2-7; D uncertain. Germline V gene lookup returns CDR1 MDHEN and CDR2 SYDVKM. The CDR3 covers 15 residues. V was shortened by 7 bases and J by 0 bases, with 16 bases between the two germline ends. CDR3 sequence reads: CASKSPEASSYEQYF. CDR3 coding DNA: TGTGCCAGCAAATCCCCTGAGGCGAGCTCCTACGAGCAGTACTTC.

There are a few counts of this clone. This chain uses TRBV5-1 with TRBJ2-7; 8 bases map to TRBD1. The germline CDR1 and CDR2 sequences are SGHRS and YFSETQ. V lost 4 bases and J lost 0; bases outside the gene matches: 12. The CDR3 loop spans 17 amino acids. Here the CDR3 DNA reads TGCGCCAGCAGCCATATGCCGGGACAGGAGAGCTCCTACGAGCAGTACTTC. Translated: CASSHMPGQESSYEQYF.

The CDR3 DNA reads as TGCGCCAGCAGCTTGGATGGTAGCGGGAAGGCCGGGGAGCTGTTTTTT. Translated, it gives CASSLDGSGKAGELFF. The gene calls are TRBV5-1 and TRBJ2-2; 8 positions agree with TRBD2. The CDR3 covers 16 residues. Germline loops: CDR1 SGHRS, CDR2 YFSETQ. The J segment lost 6 bases and the V segment lost 0 bases, leaving 7 bases of the junction unmatched.

This clone appeared once. The rearrangement joins TRBV4-1 to TRBJ2-1; TRBD1 matches at 8 bases. Germline trimming cut 4 bases from V and 4 bases from J; bases unmatched to any gene: 3. Germline V gene data show CDR1 as MGHRA and CDR2 as YSYEKL. The CDR3 covers 14 residues. The CDR3 coding sequence is TGCGCCAGCAGCCCACGGACAGGGTACAATGAGCAGTTCTTC. This translates into CASSPRTGYNEQFF.

The rearrangement joins TRBV30 to TRBJ1-1; 7 bases map to TRBD1. The J segment lost 8 bases and the V segment lost 2 bases, leaving 8 bases of the junction unmatched. Germline V gene sequence: CDR1 GTSNPN, CDR2 SVGIG (reference sequence). The CDR3 contains 13 residues. Here the CDR3 DNA reads TGTGCCTGGAGTAAGGGGGACAGAAGGGAAGCTTTCTTT. This codes for CAWSKGDRREAFF. The full variable domain, rest sourced from reference TRBV30 and TRBJ1-1, is SQTIHQWPATLVQPVGSPLSLECTVEGTSNPNLYWYRQAAGRGLQLLFYSVGIGQISSEVPQNLSASRPQDRQFILSSKKLLLSDSGFYLCAWSKGDRREAFFGQGTRLTVV.

The chain has TRBV19 and TRBJ1-5; TRBD1 matches 8 bases. The CDR3 is 16 amino acids. J gave up 0 bases and V 5 bases, and 6 bases lay outside the gene matches. CDR1 LNHDA and CDR2 SQIVND come from the germline V gene (reference sequence). In nucleotides, the CDR3 is TGTGCCAGTAGTGCACGACAGGGGCTTAGCAATCAGCCCCAGCATTTT. Its protein product is CASSARQGLSNQPQHF.

The chain is built from TRBV6-4 and TRBJ2-1, with D perhaps TRBD2 (6 bases). The germline CDR1 and CDR2 sequences are MRHNA and SNTAGT. CDR3 length: 15 residues. Trimming cost V 5 bases and J 0 bases, with 11 bases left between them. The CDR3 DNA follows: TGTGCCAGCAGTCTCGACGGGAGCTCCTACAATGAGCAGTTCTTC. This gives the protein CASSLDGSSYNEQFF.

This rearrangement joins TRBV5-1 to TRBJ2-7, with TRBD2 matching over 10 bases. The germline gives CDR1 SGHRS, CDR2 YFSETQ. V dropped 0 bases and J dropped 2; count of bases not matched to a gene: 8. This CDR3 spans 17 amino acids. The CDR3 DNA is TGCGCCAGCAGCTTGGTGGCTAGCGGGAGTATGCCCTACGAGCAGTACTTC. It translates to CASSLVASGSMPYEQYF.

The CDR3 sequence: CSIYRGTYNEQFF. DNA of the CDR3: TGCAGCATTTACAGGGGAACCTACAATGAGCAGTTCTTC. The V call is TRBV29-1, the J call TRBJ2-1, with 7 nucleotides matching TRBD1. The CDR3 consists of 13 residues. V shed 8 bases and J 2 bases; nucleotides not matched to a gene: 6. Germline assignment: CDR1 SQVTM and CDR2 ANQGSEA.

CDR3 loop: CASEGDSYEQYF. In DNA, the CDR3 is TGTGCCAGCGAAGGGGACTCCTACGAGCAGTACTTC. The rearrangement links TRBV25-1 to TRBJ2-7; D possibly corresponds to TRBD1 (5 bases). There are 12 residues in the CDR3. Trimming removed 8 bases from V and 0 bases from J, with 8 bases in between. Germline loops: CDR1 MGHDK, CDR2 SYGVNS.

This clone was observed a handful of times. The chain is built from TRBV4-1 and TRBJ2-7; TRBD1 might be the D (5 bases). Trimming removed 0 bases at V and 2 bases at J, with 11 bases between. Germline values: CDR1 MGHRA, CDR2 YSYEKL. The CDR3 is 15 residues long. The CDR3 loop reads CASSQDATVAYEQYF. In DNA form, the CDR3 reads TGCGCCAGCAGCCAAGATGCGACAGTGGCCTACGAGCAGTACTTC.